This T cell receptor beta chain was recorded in a study of cytomegalovirus exposure and HLA in healthy donors. About the research overall: Findings of an earlier analysis included around 100 million unique TCR beta sequences from 200 million or so T cells. Genotyping showed 75% to 90% of some 400 donors falling in the Caucasian-associated ancestry cluster.

In regard to this clone: Antigen: not known.

Primers: 60 Vbeta forward and 13 Jbeta reverse. Profiling relied on immunoSEQ multiplex PCR, and the TCRdb table lists in-frame clones only, not all of them. Of approximately 140,000 clones in the sample, roughly 80% were seen once. Broader study findings: Most of the TCR beta V segments (in an earlier analysis) were productive either about 87% or about 30% of the time.

V lost 7 bases and J lost 7, with 16 bases in between. Germline assignment: CDR1 LNHDA and CDR2 SQIVND (reference sequence). The CDR3 sequence is 14 residues long. This rearrangement joins TRBV19 to TRBJ2-2; D is possibly TRBD1 (6 bases). What was sequenced was PBMCs. This clonotype originated in a man between 18 and 29 years old in good health and CMV-seronegative. The CDR3 reads CASKTDSRVGELFF. The CDR3 nucleotides read TGTGCCAGTAAAACGGACAGCAGAGTCGGGGAGCTGTTTTTT.